This T cell receptor (beta chain) was recorded in a study of T cells in Graves' hyperthyroidism and ophthalmopathy. This clonotype was seen ten or more times. Template material for amplifying TCR beta CDR3 regions consisted of RNA transcripts. HTBI primers drove first-round RT-PCR of the TCR CDR3. Via MiXCR, TCRdb re-called the multiplex PCR reads, giving one row per CDR3 protein. The repertoire holds roughly 500,000 distinct CDR3 sequences, with approximately 15% as singletons. Diagnostic decisions used clinical symptoms, serum thyroxine and TRAb, thyroid ultrasound and orbital computed tomography. The blood sample was taken at first hyperthyroidism diagnosis, before any ophthalmopathy symptoms. This CDR3 region has 16 residues. Trimming removed 0 bases from V and 4 bases from J, with 16 bases in between. CDR1 is MNHNY, CDR2 SVGAGI, per germline (reference sequence).

The receptor was isolated from a woman aged 25 to 39 with Graves' hyperthyroidism that later progressed to Graves' ophthalmopathy. J is TRBJ2-7 and V is TRBV6-6; maybe TRBD1 (7 bases). Sequences were obtained from blood. The CDR3 nucleotides are TGTGCCAGCAGTTACTCGAGCGGCAGGGGGGAATACGAGCAGTACTTC. Its translation: CASSYSSGRGEYEQYF.